This is a list of T cell receptor beta chains from one sample in a study of T cells in Graves' hyperthyroidism and ophthalmopathy. One entry per CDR3 protein, called by TCRdb with MiXCR from the multiplex PCR reads. This table has around 660,000 distinct CDR3 sequences, 45% appearing once. Material: peripheral blood or thyroid tissue (not recorded which). The receptors here all came from an adult man with Graves' disease, either hyperthyroidism or ophthalmopathy (not recorded which). Each CDR3 is given with its conserved first and last residue. D genes are given only for firm matches. Rows give clone size only sometimes, using once, few, many, or a class for an expanded clone.

D	V	J	size	CDR3	DNA
TRBD1	TRBV24-1	TRBJ1-2	.	CATSDTGVSGYTF	TGTGCCACCAGTGATACAGGGGTTAGTGGCTACACCTTC
TRBD2	TRBV6-5	TRBJ2-5	.	CASSPGASGGVPPYF	TGTGCCAGCAGTCCTGGGGCTAGCGGGGGGGTACCTCCGTACTTC
TRBD2	TRBV6-5	TRBJ2-5	.	CASSIIQRGGRETQYF	TGTGCCAGCAGTATCATCCAGCGGGGGGGCCGGGAGACCCAGTACTTC
.	TRBV10-1	TRBJ1-1	.	CTSSRDGGSEAFF	TGCACCAGCAGTAGGGATGGGGGTTCTGAAGCTTTCTTT
TRBD1	TRBV12-3/TRBV12-4	TRBJ1-3	many	CASSLTGVGNTIYF	TGTGCCAGCAGCCTCACAGGGGTCGGAAACACCATATATTTT
TRBD1	TRBV15	TRBJ1-2	.	CATSRDRGRGGYTF	TGTGCCACCAGCAGAGACAGGGGGCGCGGTGGCTACACCTTC
.	TRBV7-9	TRBJ1-2	.	CASSVVQLYGYTF	TGTGCCAGCAGCGTTGTACAGCTCTATGGCTACACCTTC
TRBD1	TRBV15	TRBJ1-5	many	CATSREGTGSLINQPQHF	TGTGCCACCAGCAGAGAAGGGACAGGGTCCCTCATTAATCAGCCCCAGCATTTT
.	TRBV10-3	TRBJ1-2	few	CASRARGSHGYTF	TGTGCCAGCAGGGCCCGGGGTTCTCATGGCTACACCTTC
.	TRBV7-2	TRBJ1-6	.	CASSLQGQHSPLHF	TGTGCCAGCAGCTTACAGGGCCAACATTCACCCCTCCACTTT
.	TRBV7-8	TRBJ1-2	many	CASSSDFLPGYTF	TGTGCCAGCAGCTCCGATTTTTTGCCTGGCTACACCTTC
TRBD1	TRBV25-1	TRBJ1-4	many	CASSDRTGSNEKLFF	TGTGCCAGCAGTGACCGGACAGGGTCTAATGAAAAACTGTTTTTT
TRBD1	TRBV7-2	TRBJ2-5	few	CASTLDRGGETQYF	TGTGCCAGCACCCTCGACAGGGGGGGAGAGACCCAGTACTTC
TRBD1	TRBV9	TRBJ1-1	.	CASSVAVGGLAEAFF	TGTGCCAGCAGCGTAGCAGTAGGGGGCTTGGCTGAAGCTTTCTTT
.	TRBV9	TRBJ1-2	.	CASSVEGRQHDGTNYGYTF	TGTGCCAGCAGCGTAGAGGGAAGGCAACATGACGGGACTAACTATGGCTACACCTTC
TRBD1	TRBV2	TRBJ1-5	many	CASRGGTGGNQPQHF	TGTGCCAGCAGAGGTGGGACAGGCGGCAATCAGCCCCAGCATTTT
.	TRBV7-8	TRBJ2-7	.	CASSLGLGRVLGEQYF	TGTGCCAGCAGCTTAGGACTTGGCAGGGTGCTCGGGGAGCAGTACTTC
.	TRBV20-1	TRBJ2-7	.	CSASSFGRHYEQYF	TGCAGTGCCAGCAGCTTCGGGCGCCACTACGAGCAGTACTTC
.	TRBV10-3	TRBJ2-5	.	CAISESVAETQYF	TGTGCCATCAGTGAGTCGGTGGCGGAGACCCAGTACTTC
TRBD1	TRBV19	TRBJ2-5	few	CASSMGNRDRKVETQYF	TGTGCCAGTAGTATGGGGAACCGGGACAGGAAGGTAGAGACCCAGTACTTC
TRBD1	TRBV4-1	TRBJ2-5	few	CASSQAGTAQETQYF	TGCGCCAGCAGCCAAGCCGGGACAGCACAAGAGACCCAGTACTTC
TRBD1	TRBV2	TRBJ1-2	few	CASSVDRGRAYGYTF	TGTGCCAGCAGCGTCGACAGGGGTCGGGCCTATGGCTACACCTTC
TRBD1	TRBV7-9	TRBJ2-7	.	CASSETGGTGEQYF	TGTGCCAGCAGTGAGACAGGGGGCACCGGGGAGCAGTACTTC
.	TRBV29-1	TRBJ1-1	many	CSVREGGNTEAFF	TGCAGCGTTCGCGAGGGGGGGAACACTGAAGCTTTCTTT
.	TRBV10-3	TRBJ1-2	.	CAITIGGAYGYTF	TGTGCCATCACCATAGGAGGGGCGTATGGCTACACCTTC
.	TRBV29-1	TRBJ2-7	many	CSVEDRGYEQYF	TGCAGCGTTGAAGATCGGGGCTACGAGCAGTACTTC
.	TRBV20-1	TRBJ2-5	many	CSADDGGETQYF	TGCAGTGCAGACGACGGAGGGGAGACCCAGTACTTC
.	TRBV9	TRBJ1-6	.	CASSLDANKNSPLHF	TGTGCCAGCAGCTTGGATGCGAATAAAAATTCACCCCTCCACTTT
TRBD1	TRBV12-3/TRBV12-4	TRBJ1-1	few	CASSFTGVNTEAFF	TGTGCCAGCAGTTTTACAGGGGTGAATACTGAAGCTTTCTTT
.	TRBV7-9	TRBJ1-1	.	CASSFWGTLTEAFF	TGTGCCAGCAGCTTTTGGGGGACTTTAACTGAAGCTTTCTTT
.	TRBV5-1	TRBJ1-6	.	CASSLYIVGGNSPLHF	TGCGCCAGCAGCTTGTATATAGTAGGAGGTAATTCACCCCTCCACTTT
.	TRBV20-1	TRBJ1-3	few	CSATGDSGNTIYF	TGCAGTGCTACTGGGGACTCTGGAAACACCATATATTTT
.	TRBV7-9	TRBJ1-1	many	CASSPEKGRSVSFF	TGTGCCAGCAGCCCGGAAAAGGGCAGATCGGTATCTTTCTTT
.	TRBV14	TRBJ1-2	few	CASSQDRRTNYGYTF	TGTGCCAGCAGCCAAGACCGCAGGACTAACTATGGCTACACCTTC
.	TRBV2	TRBJ2-7	once	CASSSMGNEQYF	TGTGCCAGCAGCTCGATGGGAAACGAGCAGTACTTC